The sequence of this TCR beta chain was determined in a study of OX40 agonist ivuxolimab in advanced cancers. Measured with immunoSEQ multiplex PCR; TCRdb has only the in-frame clones, and not every one. The sample lists around 76,000 clones; 80% to 90% were seen once. Per germline, CDR1 SGHRS and CDR2 YFSETQ. Trimming took 0 bases from V and 6 from J, leaving 6 bases between them. The CDR3 contains 12 residues. As for this clone: The same CDR3 arises from other DNA sequences in this sample as well.

This chain links TRBV5-1 with TRBJ1-2, with D unclear. The source of this sequence is an adult with an advanced solid tumor such as melanoma, head and neck, liver or kidney cancer. Sequenced here: CD4+ or CD8+ T cells sorted from blood, sampled in a trial of the OX40 agonist ivuxolimab. The CDR3 loop reads CASSLERNGYTF. The CDR3 DNA is TGCGCCAGCAGCTTGGAACGGAATGGCTACACCTTC.